This T cell receptor (beta chain) originates from a study of Ad26.COV2.S vaccination and SARS-CoV-2 variants. Study context: Sample donor was a member of the COV1001 Ad26.COV2.S trial arm. General study points: The TCR-based breadth and depth measures might underestimate overall T cell responses. Responses of spike-specific T cells (both CD8+ and CD4+) reportedly showed substantial breadth after vaccination.

CDR1 MGHRA and CDR2 YSYEKL come from the germline V gene. The V and J ends lost 0 bases and 3 bases respectively, with 14 bases between them. The CDR3 sequence is 16 residues long. Some clones are missing from TCRdb's copy, which holds only in-frame ones; the method was immunoSEQ multiplex PCR. The sample carries 440,000 or so clones, 90% recorded once. Treatment indicated: roughly 18 received Ad26.COV2.S at low or high dose, single or two shots; about 5 received placebo; per-sample allocation not given. Specimen acquisition occurred on day 63 following the initial vaccine or placebo injection. On this clone itself: Antigen unknown.

The material sequenced was peripheral blood, taken in a trial of Ad26.COV2.S vaccine versus placebo. The genes are TRBV4-1 and TRBJ1-1; D remains unclear. The source of this sequence is a person between 18 and 65 years old who received the Ad26.COV2.S COVID-19 vaccine or a placebo. The CDR3 loop is CASSQDPRASHTEAFF. CDR3 nucleotides: TGCGCCAGCAGCCAAGATCCCCGGGCCTCGCACACTGAAGCTTTCTTT.